This TCR beta chain is drawn from a study of CD8 T cells in Susac syndrome. General study results and limits: Clonal expansion was present among Susac CD8+ cells. This expansion reached its peak in TEMRA cells and in active patients. Detection of Susac-specific public clones gave 15 to 20 in total CD8+ repertoires and about five in CD8+ TEMRA repertoires.

Reverse transcription of roughly 0.45 to 1 ug RNA used random hexamers. TCRdb analysed the immunoSEQ multiplex PCR reads with MiXCR anew, one entry per CDR3 protein. The sample yields tens of thousands of distinct CDR3 sequences, more than 85% seen once. This CDR3 comprises 12 residues. CDR1 is MGHDK and CDR2 is SYGVNS in the germline V gene. V shed 11 bases and J shed 0 bases, with 8 bases lying between them. The diagnostic criteria for definite or probable disease, as recently defined, were met by the patients with Susac syndrome. Worth noting for this clonotype: The antigen remains unidentified.

The rearrangement uses TRBV25-1 and TRBJ2-1; D ambiguous. This receptor was identified in a human donor with Susac syndrome. Source material: CD8+ T cells from PBMCs. In DNA form, the CDR3 reads TGTGCCCGTGCTAGCTCCTACAATGAGCAGTTCTTC. Protein: CARASSYNEQFF.